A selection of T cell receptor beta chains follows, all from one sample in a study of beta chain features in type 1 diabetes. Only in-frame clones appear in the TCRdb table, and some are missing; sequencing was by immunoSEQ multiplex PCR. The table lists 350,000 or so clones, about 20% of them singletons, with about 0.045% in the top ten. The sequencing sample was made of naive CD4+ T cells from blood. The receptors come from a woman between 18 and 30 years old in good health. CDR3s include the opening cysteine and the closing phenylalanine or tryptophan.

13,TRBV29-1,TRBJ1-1,CSEMGQKNTEAFF
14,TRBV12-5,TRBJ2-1,CAGGVGSGGPKQFF
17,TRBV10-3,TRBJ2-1,CAISEAGGPLGSNEQFF
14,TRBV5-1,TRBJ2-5,CASSFAGGQETQYF
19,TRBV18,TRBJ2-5,CASSPGDRGYDGTQETQYF
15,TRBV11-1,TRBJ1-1,CASSLAGQMNTEAFF
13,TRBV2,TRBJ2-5,CASSDGGGETQYF
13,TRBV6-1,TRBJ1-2,CASTEGGPLIYTF
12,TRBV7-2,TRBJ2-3,CASSPVPGTQYF
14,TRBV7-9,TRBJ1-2,CASSQRGGNRGYTF
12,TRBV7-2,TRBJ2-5,CASSPGQETQYF
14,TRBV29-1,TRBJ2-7,CSATGTSGSYEQYF
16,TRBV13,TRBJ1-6,CASSLNGGRQGSPLHF
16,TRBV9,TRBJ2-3,CASSPEEAGGGDTQYF
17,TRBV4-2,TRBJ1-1,CASSQDQKRENNTEAFF
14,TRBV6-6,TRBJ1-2,CASRQTGGDYGYTF
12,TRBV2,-,CATRTGSYEQYF
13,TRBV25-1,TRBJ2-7,CASSEGGDGEQYF
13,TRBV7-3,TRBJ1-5,CASSLSQGQPQHF
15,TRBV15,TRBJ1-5,CATSRTGTRNQPQHF
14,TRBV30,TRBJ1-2,CAWSVPPGAHGYTF
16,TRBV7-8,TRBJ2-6,CASSLASAAGANVLTF
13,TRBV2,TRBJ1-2,CASSETGGNGYTF
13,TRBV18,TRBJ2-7,CASSPAQSYEQYF
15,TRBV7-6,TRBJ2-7,CASSLAGTGAYEQYF
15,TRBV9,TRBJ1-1,CASSVDARGWTEAFF
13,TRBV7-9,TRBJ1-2,CASSLGQNYGYTF
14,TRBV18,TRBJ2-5,CASSPSRRGETQYF
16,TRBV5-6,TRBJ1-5,CASSLAMGQPNQPQHF
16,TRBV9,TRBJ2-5,CASSVGVGTGMETQYF
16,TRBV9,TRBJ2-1,CASSVGPSRTYNEQFF
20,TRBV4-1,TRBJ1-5,CASSQVLGQGSFGSNQPQHF
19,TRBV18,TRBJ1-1,CASSRLPSPTGILNTEAFF
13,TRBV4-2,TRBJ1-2,CASSRRREDGYTF
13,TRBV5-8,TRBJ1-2,CASSRQVGYGYTF
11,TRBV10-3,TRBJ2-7,CAIRGPGEQYF
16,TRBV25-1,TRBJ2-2,CASSLRGDPSTGELFF
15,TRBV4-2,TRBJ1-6,CASSQDLQGHSPLHF
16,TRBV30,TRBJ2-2,CAWSRTGQGDTGELFF
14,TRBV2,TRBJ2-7,CASSEFRTGYEQYF
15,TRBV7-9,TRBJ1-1,CASSSTGGWNTEAFF
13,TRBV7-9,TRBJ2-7,CASGQTELYEQYF
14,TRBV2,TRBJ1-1,CASRGQGWGTEAFF
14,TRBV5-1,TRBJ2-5,CASRLAGPEETQYF
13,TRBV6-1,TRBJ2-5,CASSEFSPETQYF
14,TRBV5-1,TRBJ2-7,CASSPGQATYEQYF
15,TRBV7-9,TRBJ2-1,CASSTGGRTPHEQFF
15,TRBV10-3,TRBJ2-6,CAISDSFPGANVLTF
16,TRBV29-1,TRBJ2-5,CSVQRLAGGPGETQYF